This T cell receptor beta chain was documented in a study of response to subunit inactivated influenza vaccine. Study-wide results and caveats: The authors proposed limited new T cell recruitment per seasonal influenza vaccination.

With 7 bases removed from V and 0 bases from J, the gap between germline ends came to 13 bases. This CDR3 comprises 14 residues. Germline assignment: CDR1 SGHRS and CDR2 YFSETQ. In TCRdb, the RT-PCR reads were re-called with MiXCR into one record per CDR3 protein. The data show a few hundred thousand distinct CDR3 sequences, around 15% seen once. A word on this clonotype: Its antigen is not identified.

V gene TRBV5-1 combines with J gene TRBJ1-1; no clear D. This sample comprised PBMCs from blood, obtained about 11 days after vaccination. This TCR came from a man aged 45 to 65 who received an inactivated influenza vaccine. The CDR3 region is CASSLNRLNTEAFF. The CDR3 DNA sequence: TGCGCCAGCTCCTTAAACCGGCTGAACACTGAAGCTTTCTTT.